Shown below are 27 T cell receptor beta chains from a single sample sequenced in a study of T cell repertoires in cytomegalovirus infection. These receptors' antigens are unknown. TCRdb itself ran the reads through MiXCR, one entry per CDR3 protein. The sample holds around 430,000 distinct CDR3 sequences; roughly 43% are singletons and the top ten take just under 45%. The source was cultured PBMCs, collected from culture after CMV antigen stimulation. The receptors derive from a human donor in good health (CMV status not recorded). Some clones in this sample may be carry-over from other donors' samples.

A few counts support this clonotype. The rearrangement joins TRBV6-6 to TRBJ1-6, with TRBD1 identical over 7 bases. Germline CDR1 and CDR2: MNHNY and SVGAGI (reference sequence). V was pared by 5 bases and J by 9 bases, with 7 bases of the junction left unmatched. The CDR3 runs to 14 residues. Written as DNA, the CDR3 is TGTGCCAGCAGTCCCCGGACAGGACCTTCACCCCTCCACTTT. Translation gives CASSPRTGPSPLHF.

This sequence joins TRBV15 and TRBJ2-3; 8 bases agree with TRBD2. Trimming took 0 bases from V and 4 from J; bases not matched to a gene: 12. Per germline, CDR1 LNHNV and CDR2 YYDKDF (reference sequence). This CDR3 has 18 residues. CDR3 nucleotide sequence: TGTGCCACCAGCAGAGATCCGATAGCGGGACTGGCTGCAGATACGCAGTATTTT. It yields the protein CATSRDPIAGLAADTQYF.

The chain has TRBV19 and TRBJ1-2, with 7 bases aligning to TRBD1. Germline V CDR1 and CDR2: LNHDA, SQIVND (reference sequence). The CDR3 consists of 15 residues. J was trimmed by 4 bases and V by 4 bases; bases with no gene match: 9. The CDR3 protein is CASSREGASVYGYTF. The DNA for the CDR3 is TGTGCCAGTAGTAGAGAGGGGGCTTCGGTCTATGGCTACACCTTC.

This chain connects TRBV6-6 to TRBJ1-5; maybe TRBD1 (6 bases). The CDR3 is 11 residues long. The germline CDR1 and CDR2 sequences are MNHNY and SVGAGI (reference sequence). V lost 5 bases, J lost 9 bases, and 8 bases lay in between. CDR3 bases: TGTGCCAGCAGTGAGACAGGGCCCCAGCATTTT. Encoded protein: CASSETGPQHF.

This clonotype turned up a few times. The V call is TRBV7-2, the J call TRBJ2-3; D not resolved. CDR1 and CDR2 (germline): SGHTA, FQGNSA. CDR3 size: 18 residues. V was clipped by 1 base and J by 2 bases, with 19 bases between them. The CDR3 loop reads CASSLVPRALLNTDTQYF. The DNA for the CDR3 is TGTGCCAGCAGCTTAGTACCTAGGGCTCTACTTAACACAGATACGCAGTATTTT.

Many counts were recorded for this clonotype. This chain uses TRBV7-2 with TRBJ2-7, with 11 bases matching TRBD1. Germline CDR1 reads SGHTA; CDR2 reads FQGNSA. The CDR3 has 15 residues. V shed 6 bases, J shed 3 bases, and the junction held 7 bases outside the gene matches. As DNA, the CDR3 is TGTGCCAGCAGGTATAGCGGGACAGGGGGCTACGAGCAGTACTTC. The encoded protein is CASRYSGTGGYEQYF.

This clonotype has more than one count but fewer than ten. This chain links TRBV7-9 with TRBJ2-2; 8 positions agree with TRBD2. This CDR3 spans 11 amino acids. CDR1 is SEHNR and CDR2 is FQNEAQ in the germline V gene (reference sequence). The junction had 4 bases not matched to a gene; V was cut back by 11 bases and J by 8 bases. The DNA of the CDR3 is TGTGCCGCCCGGGAGGGTGGGGAGCTGTTTTTT. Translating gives CAAREGGELFF.

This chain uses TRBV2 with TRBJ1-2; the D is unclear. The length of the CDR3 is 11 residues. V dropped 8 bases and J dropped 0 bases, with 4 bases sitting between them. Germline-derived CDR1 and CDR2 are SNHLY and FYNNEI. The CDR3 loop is CASGSNYGYTF. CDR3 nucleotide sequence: TGTGCCAGCGGCTCTAACTATGGCTACACCTTC.

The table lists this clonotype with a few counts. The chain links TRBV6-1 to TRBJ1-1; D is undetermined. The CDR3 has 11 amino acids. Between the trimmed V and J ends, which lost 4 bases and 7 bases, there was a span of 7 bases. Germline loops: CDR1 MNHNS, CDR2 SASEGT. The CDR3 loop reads CASSVGDEAFF. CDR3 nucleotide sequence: TGTGCCAGCAGTGTGGGTGATGAAGCTTTCTTT.

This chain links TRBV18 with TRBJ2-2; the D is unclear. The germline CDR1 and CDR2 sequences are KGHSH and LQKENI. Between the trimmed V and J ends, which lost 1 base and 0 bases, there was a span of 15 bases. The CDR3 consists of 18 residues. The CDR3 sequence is CASSPREEQVPNTGELFF. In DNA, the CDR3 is TGTGCCAGCTCACCACGGGAAGAACAAGTACCGAACACCGGGGAGCTGTTTTTT. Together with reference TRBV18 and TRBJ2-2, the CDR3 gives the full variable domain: NAGVMQNPRHLVRRRGQEARLRCSPMKGHSHVYWYRQLPEEGLKFMVYLQKENIIDESGMPKERFSAEFPKEGPSILRIQQVVRGDSAAYFCASSPREEQVPNTGELFFGEGSRLTVL.

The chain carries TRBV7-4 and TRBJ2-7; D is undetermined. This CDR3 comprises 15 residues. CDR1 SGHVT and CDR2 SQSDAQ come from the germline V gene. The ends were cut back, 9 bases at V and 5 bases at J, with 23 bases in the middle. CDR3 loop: CARGSLETPWDEQYF. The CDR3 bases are TGTGCCAGAGGAAGCTTAGAAACTCCCTGGGACGAGCAGTACTTC.

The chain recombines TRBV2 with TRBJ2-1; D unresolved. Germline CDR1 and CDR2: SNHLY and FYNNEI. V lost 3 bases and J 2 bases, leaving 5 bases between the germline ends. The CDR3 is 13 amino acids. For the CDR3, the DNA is TGTGCCAGCAGTGAGTTGGCCTACAATGAGCAGTTCTTC. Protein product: CASSELAYNEQFF.

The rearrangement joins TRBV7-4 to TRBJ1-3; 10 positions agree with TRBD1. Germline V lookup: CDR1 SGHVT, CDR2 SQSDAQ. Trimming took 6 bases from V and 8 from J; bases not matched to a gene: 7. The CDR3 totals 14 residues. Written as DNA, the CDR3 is TGTGCCAGCAGAACTGGACAGGGGGAGGACACCATATATTTT. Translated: CASRTGQGEDTIYF.

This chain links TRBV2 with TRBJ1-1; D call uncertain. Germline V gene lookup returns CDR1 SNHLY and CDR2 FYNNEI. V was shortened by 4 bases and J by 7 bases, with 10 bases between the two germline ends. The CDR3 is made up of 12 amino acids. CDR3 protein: CASSATQDEAFF. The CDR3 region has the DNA TGTGCCAGCAGTGCAACACAAGATGAAGCTTTCTTT.

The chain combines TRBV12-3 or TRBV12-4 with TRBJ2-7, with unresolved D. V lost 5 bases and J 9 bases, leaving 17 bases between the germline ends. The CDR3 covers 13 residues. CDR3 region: CASSLWAARAQYF. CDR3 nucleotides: TGTGCCAGCAGTCTTTGGGCAGCTAGGGCGCAGTACTTC.

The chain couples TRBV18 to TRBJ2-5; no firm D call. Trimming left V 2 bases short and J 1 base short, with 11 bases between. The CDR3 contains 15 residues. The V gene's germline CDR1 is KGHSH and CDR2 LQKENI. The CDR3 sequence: CASSPKSDPQETQYF. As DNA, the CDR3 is TGTGCCAGCTCACCAAAGTCAGATCCCCAAGAGACCCAGTACTTC. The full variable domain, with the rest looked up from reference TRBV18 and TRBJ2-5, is NAGVMQNPRHLVRRRGQEARLRCSPMKGHSHVYWYRQLPEEGLKFMVYLQKENIIDESGMPKERFSAEFPKEGPSILRIQQVVRGDSAAYFCASSPKSDPQETQYFGPGTRLLVL.

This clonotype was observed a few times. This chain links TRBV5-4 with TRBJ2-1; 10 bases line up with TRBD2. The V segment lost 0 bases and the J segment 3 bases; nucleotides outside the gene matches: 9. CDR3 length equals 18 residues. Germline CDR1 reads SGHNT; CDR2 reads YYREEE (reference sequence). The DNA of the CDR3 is TGTGCCAGCAGCTTGGCGGTGATGGCTAGCGGGAGCTACAATGAGCAGTTCTTC. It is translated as CASSLAVMASGSYNEQFF.

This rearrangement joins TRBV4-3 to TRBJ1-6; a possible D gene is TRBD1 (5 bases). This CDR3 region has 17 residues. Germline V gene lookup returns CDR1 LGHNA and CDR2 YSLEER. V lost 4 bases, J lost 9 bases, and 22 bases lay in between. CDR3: CASSLTSGDGDGSPLHF. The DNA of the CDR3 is TGCGCCAGCAGCCTCACCTCGGGGGACGGGGACGGTTCACCCCTCCACTTT.

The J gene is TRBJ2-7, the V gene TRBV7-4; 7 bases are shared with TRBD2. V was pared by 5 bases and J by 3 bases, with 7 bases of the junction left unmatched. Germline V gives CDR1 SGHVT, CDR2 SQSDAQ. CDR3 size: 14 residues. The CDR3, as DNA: TGTGCCAGCAGCCCGGATGGGGGGGACTACGAGCAGTACTTC. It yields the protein CASSPDGGDYEQYF.

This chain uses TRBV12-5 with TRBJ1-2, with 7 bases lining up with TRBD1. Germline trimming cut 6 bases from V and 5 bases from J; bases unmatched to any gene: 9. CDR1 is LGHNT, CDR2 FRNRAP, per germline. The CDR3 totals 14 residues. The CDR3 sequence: CASGRTGEDYGYTF. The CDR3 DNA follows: TGTGCTAGTGGCCGCACAGGGGAAGATTATGGCTACACCTTC.

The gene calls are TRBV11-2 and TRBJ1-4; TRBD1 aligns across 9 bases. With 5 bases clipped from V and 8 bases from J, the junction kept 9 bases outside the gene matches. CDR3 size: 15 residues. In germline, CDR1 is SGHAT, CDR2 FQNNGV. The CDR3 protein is CASSPGRQGGEKLFF. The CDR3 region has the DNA TGTGCCAGCAGCCCAGGGCGACAGGGGGGCGAAAAACTGTTTTTT.

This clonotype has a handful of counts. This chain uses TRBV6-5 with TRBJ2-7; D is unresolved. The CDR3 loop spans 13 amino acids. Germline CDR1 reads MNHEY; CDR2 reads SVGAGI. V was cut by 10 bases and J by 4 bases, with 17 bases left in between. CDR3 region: CATTRSVTYEQYF. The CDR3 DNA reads TGTGCCACCACGCGGTCCGTTACTTACGAGCAGTACTTC.

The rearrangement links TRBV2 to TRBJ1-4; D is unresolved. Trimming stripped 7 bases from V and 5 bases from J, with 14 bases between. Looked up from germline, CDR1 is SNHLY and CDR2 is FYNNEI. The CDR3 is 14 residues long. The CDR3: CASTRAWTNEKLFF. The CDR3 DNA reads TGTGCCAGCACCCGGGCCTGGACGAATGAAAAACTGTTTTTT.

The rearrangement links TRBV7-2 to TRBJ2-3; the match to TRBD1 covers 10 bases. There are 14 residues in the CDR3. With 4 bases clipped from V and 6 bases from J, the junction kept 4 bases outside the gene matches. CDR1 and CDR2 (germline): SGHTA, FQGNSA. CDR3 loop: CASSWDRGGDTQYF. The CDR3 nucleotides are TGTGCCAGCAGCTGGGACAGGGGCGGGGATACGCAGTATTTT.

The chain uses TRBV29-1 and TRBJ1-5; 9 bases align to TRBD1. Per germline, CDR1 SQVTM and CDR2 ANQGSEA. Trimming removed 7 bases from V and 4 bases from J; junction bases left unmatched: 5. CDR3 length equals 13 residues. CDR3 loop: CSAWTGANQPQHF. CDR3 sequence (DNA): TGCAGCGCGTGGACAGGGGCTAATCAGCCCCAGCATTTT. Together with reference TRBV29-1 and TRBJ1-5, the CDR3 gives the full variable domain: SAVISQKPSRDICQRGTSLTIQCQVDSQVTMMFWYRQQPGQSLTLIATANQGSEATYESGFVIDKFPISRPNLTFSTLTVSNMSPEDSSIYLCSAWTGANQPQHFGDGTRLSIL.

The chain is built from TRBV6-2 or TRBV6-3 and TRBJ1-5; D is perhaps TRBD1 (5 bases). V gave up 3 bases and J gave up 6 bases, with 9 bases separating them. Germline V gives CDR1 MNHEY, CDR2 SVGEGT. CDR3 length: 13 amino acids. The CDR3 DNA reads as TGTGCCAGCAGTTATCAGGGCGGTCAGCCCCAGCATTTT. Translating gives CASSYQGGQPQHF.

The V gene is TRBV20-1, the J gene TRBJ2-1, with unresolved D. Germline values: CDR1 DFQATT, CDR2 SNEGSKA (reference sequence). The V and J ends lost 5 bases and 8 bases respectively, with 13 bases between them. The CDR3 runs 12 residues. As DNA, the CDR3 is TGCAGTGCTCAATCCGGATGGGATGAGCAGTTCTTC. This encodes CSAQSGWDEQFF.